These 15 T cell receptor beta chains originate from one sample sequenced in a study of cytomegalovirus exposure and HLA in healthy donors. This PCR relied on a set of 60 Vbeta primers and 13 Jbeta primers. The table came from immunoSEQ multiplex PCR; TCRdb's copy has only in-frame clones and leaves some out. The table lists more than 60,000 clones, 70% to 85% of them singletons. Sequencing used PBMCs. Every receptor here comes from a man in his 70s in good health and CMV-seropositive.

This clone came up once. The chain couples TRBV13 to TRBJ2-1, with 9 bases matching TRBD2. Per the germline V gene, CDR1 is PRHDT and CDR2 is FYEKMQ (reference sequence). V gave up 3 bases and J gave up 8 bases; unmatched junction bases: 5. There are 14 residues in the CDR3. CDR3 residues: CASSFVAGVDEQFF. DNA for the CDR3: TGTGCCAGCAGCTTTGTAGCGGGAGTGGATGAGCAGTTCTTC.

This rearrangement joins TRBV29-1 to TRBJ2-1; 13 nucleotides match TRBD2. Germline V gives CDR1 SQVTM, CDR2 ANQGSEA. V shed 7 bases and J 5 bases; nucleotides not matched to a gene: 2. The CDR3 spans 13 residues. This chain's CDR3 is CSAGTSGNNEQFF. The CDR3, as DNA: TGCAGCGCCGGGACTAGCGGGAACAATGAGCAGTTCTTC.

The chain combines TRBV6-1 with TRBJ2-3; a possible D gene is TRBD1 (6 bases). The germline V gene has CDR1 MNHNS and CDR2 SASEGT. The CDR3 is made up of 13 amino acids. Trimming stripped 7 bases from V and 6 bases from J, with 14 bases between. The CDR3 loop reads CASTSGAMDTQYF. CDR3 bases: TGTGCCAGCACTTCAGGGGCGATGGATACGCAGTATTTT.

J is TRBJ2-3 and V is TRBV2; 10 nucleotides line up with TRBD2. CDR1 is SNHLY and CDR2 is FYNNEI in the germline V gene. J was trimmed by 5 bases and V by 8 bases; bases with no gene match: 10. The CDR3 spans 15 residues. CDR3 amino acids: CASGPGASGGDTQYF. The CDR3 nucleotides are TGTGCCAGCGGACCGGGGGCTAGCGGGGGAGATACGCAGTATTTT.

Here the CDR3 DNA reads TGTGCCAGCAGCCCAAGAGGAGGGTACGGGGAAAAACTGTTTTTT. Its translation is CASSPRGGYGEKLFF. This chain uses TRBV7-8 with TRBJ1-4, with D hard to call. The CDR3 loop spans 15 amino acids. The germline V and J ends were trimmed by 5 bases and 8 bases, with 18 bases remaining between them. Per germline, CDR1 SGHVS and CDR2 FQNEAQ.

The J gene is TRBJ2-7, the V gene TRBV7-9; D not certain. Trimming left V 2 bases short and J 0 bases short, with 8 bases between. The CDR3 has 14 residues. From germline, CDR1 is SEHNR and CDR2 FQNEAQ (reference sequence). CDR3 in amino acids: CASSLIPSSYEQYF. DNA of the CDR3: TGTGCCAGCAGCTTAATCCCCAGCTCCTACGAGCAGTACTTC.

The chain links TRBV21-1 to TRBJ1-5; TRBD1, as called in the table, went unchecked against the DNA. TRBV21-1 is labeled a pseudogene. The CDR3 is 13 amino acids. The CDR3 DNA follows: TGTGCCAGCAGCGCAGGGTTGGGTCAGCCCCAGCATTTT. Translation: CASSAGLGQPQHF.

The chain's CDR3 is CASSPSGWDTDTQYF. The CDR3 bases are TGCGCCAGCAGCCCTAGCGGGTGGGACACAGATACGCAGTATTTT. This chain links TRBV5-1 with TRBJ2-3; TRBD2 aligns across 8 bases. V was pared by 4 bases and J by 2 bases, with 6 bases of the junction left unmatched. CDR1 and CDR2 from the germline V gene are SGHRS and YFSETQ. CDR3 length: 15 residues.

The rearrangement joins TRBV11-2 to TRBJ1-5; 8 bases match TRBD1. V shed 6 bases and J 9 bases; nucleotides not matched to a gene: 7. Germline values: CDR1 SGHAT, CDR2 FQNNGV. CDR3 length equals 13 residues. The CDR3 sequence: CASSRQGLGPQHF. DNA for the CDR3: TGTGCCAGCAGTAGACAGGGGCTAGGGCCCCAGCATTTT.

CDR3 sequence: CASSLDRGPMNTEAFF. The DNA of the CDR3 is TGTGCCAGCAGCTTAGACAGGGGGCCCATGAACACTGAAGCTTTCTTT. This sequence joins TRBV11-2 and TRBJ1-1; 8 positions match TRBD1. V was pared by 0 bases and J by 0 bases, with 3 bases of the junction left unmatched. CDR1 and CDR2 from the germline V gene are SGHAT and FQNNGV. This CDR3 is 16 amino acids long.

This rearrangement joins TRBV5-1 to TRBJ1-3, with D hard to call. V shed 1 base and J shed 0 bases, with 20 bases lying between them. The CDR3 has 19 amino acids. Germline CDR1 SGHRS, CDR2 YFSETQ. Written as DNA, the CDR3 is TGCGCCAGCAGCTTGTTACCAGACACCCGAGGGCTCTCTGGAAACACCATATATTTT. Translation gives CASSLLPDTRGLSGNTIYF.

This chain links TRBV14 with TRBJ1-2; 8 nucleotides agree with TRBD1. The germline V gene encodes CDR1 SGHDN and CDR2 FVKESK. Trimming cost V 0 bases and J 0 bases; bases outside gene matches: 6. This CDR3 is built from 17 residues. The CDR3 reads CASSQDAGQGSNYGYTF. DNA for the CDR3: TGTGCCAGCAGCCAAGATGCTGGACAGGGTTCTAACTATGGCTACACCTTC. Full variable domain (missing parts from reference TRBV14 and TRBJ1-2): EAGVTQFPSHSVIEKGQTVTLRCDPISGHDNLYWYRRVMGKEIKFLLHFVKESKQDESGMPNNRFLAERTGGTYSTLKVQPAELEDSGVYFCASSQDAGQGSNYGYTFGSGTRLTVV.

There are a few counts of this clone. The J gene is TRBJ2-3, the V gene TRBV2; 9 bases align to TRBD2. J gave up 2 bases and V 2 bases, and 2 bases lay outside the gene matches. This CDR3 is 15 amino acids long. Germline CDR1 and CDR2: SNHLY and FYNNEI. The DNA of the CDR3 is TGTGCCAGCAGTGAACTAGCGGGAACCACAGATACGCAGTATTTT. This gives the protein CASSELAGTTDTQYF.

V usage is TRBV5-1 and J usage is TRBJ2-7, with D possibly matching TRBD1 (5 bases). Germline CDR1 reads SGHRS; CDR2 reads YFSETQ. This CDR3 is built from 16 residues. The germline V and J ends were trimmed by 4 bases and 0 bases, with 17 bases remaining between them. CDR3 nucleotides: TGCGCCAGCAGCCCCGGGTCCGAGACAGTCTCCTACGAGCAGTACTTC. Translated: CASSPGSETVSYEQYF.

V and J are TRBV5-6 and TRBJ2-7, with a possible D match to TRBD1 (5 bases). The V end lost 0 bases, the J end lost 6 bases, and 10 bases lay between the germline ends. Germline CDR1 reads SGHDT; CDR2 reads YYEEEE. The CDR3 runs 13 residues. CDR3 in DNA: TGTGCCAGCAGCTTGGCAGGGAAGGGCGAGCAGTACTTC. Translation: CASSLAGKGEQYF.